The T cell receptor (beta chain) described here comes from a study of blood T cell repertoires in COVID-19. The wider study: Samples of COVID-19 (acute and convalescent) were obtained from the United States, Italy and Spain. Sources were T cells, B-cell-depleted T cells, or PBMCs; the material itself was cDNA or gDNA.

In Seattle, patients joined the study during active infection and were tracked longitudinally. Authors' analysis steps: Estimation of nucleated cell counts relied on the amplification of reference gene primers. TCRdb's table, derived via immunoSEQ multiplex PCR, lists solely in-frame clones and lacks some. That table is the source of V, J and clone size, and D and trimming were worked out from the DNA. The data show fewer than 80,000 clones, around nine tenths seen once. V was pared by 4 bases and J by 6 bases, with 21 bases between. The CDR3 covers 16 residues. Germline CDR1 and CDR2: ENHRY and SYGVKD.

Source material: peripheral blood. This receptor was obtained from an elderly man with COVID-19, enrolled during active disease. The V gene is TRBV10-3, the J gene TRBJ1-1; TRBD1 might be the D (5 bases). This CDR3 reads CAISAAPQGPGSEAFF. The CDR3, as DNA: TGTGCCATCAGTGCCGCTCCCCAGGGTCCCGGGTCTGAAGCTTTCTTT.